This paragraph reports one T cell receptor beta chain. These data belong to a study of T cell responses to AZD1222 COVID-19 vaccine. The CDR3 covers 11 residues. Trimming cost V 6 bases and J 16 bases, with 16 bases left between them. Germline V gene sequence: CDR1 MNHEY, CDR2 SMNVEV (reference sequence). Recipients boosted at about 4 weeks or about 12 weeks are pooled. The data were produced by immunoSEQ multiplex PCR, yet TCRdb's version contains in-frame clones alone and is incomplete. The profile shows about 150,000 clones, around 90% of them singletons. This specimen consisted of peripheral blood, obtained 28 days after the second AZD1222 dose. The chain joins TRBV27 to TRBJ2-1, with a possible D match to TRBD1 (6 bases). The origin of this receptor is an adult who received the AZD1222 COVID-19 vaccine. CDR3 nucleotides: TGTGCCAGCAGCCGTACAGGGATTCCCTTCTTC. Amino acid sequence: CASSRTGIPFF.